This record covers a single T cell receptor (beta chain). Its antigen is not known. Libraries were prepared by immunoSEQ multiplex PCR; TCRdb keeps only in-frame clonotypes and omits some of them. Among roughly 2.6 million clones listed, 85% to 95% were seen once. The CDR3 runs 13 residues. CDR1 is SGHTA and CDR2 is FQGNSA in the germline V gene. Losses at the gene ends were 5 bases for V and 5 bases for J; bases not matched to a gene: 5. The record originates from a study of shared clonotypes between healthy human individuals. Overall study results and limits: Represented genetic and exposure-history diversity was restricted by having few donors. Naive CD4 clonotype sharing across several donors was about 5%.

All donors were healthy HIV-negative adults lacking recent acute infections or vaccinations. The clonotype was recovered from a man aged 18 to 30 in good health. The sequenced sample consisted of naive CD4+ T cells sorted from blood. Subset: CD45RA+ positively selected. The chain carries TRBV7-2 and TRBJ1-2; 7 bases line up with TRBD1. Here the CDR3 DNA reads TGTGCCAGCAGCCCACGACAGGGTTATGGCTACACCTTC. It codes for CASSPRQGYGYTF. Full variable domain (missing parts from reference TRBV7-2 and TRBJ1-2): GAGVSQSPSNKVTEKGKDVELRCDPISGHTALYWYRQSLGQGLEFLIYFQGNSAPDKSGLPSDRFSAERTGGSVSTLTIQRTQQEDSAVYLCASSPRQGYGYTFGSGTRLTVV.